The 32 T cell receptor beta chains reported below all come from one sample, sequenced in a study of beta chain features in type 1 diabetes (dated by TCRdb to 2016 to 2019). The receptor library was made with the immunoSEQ multiplex PCR assay. The entire amount of isolated RNA was reverse transcribed using the High Capacity cDNA Reverse Transcription Kit, so the sequenced TCRB transcripts were expressed ones. TCRdb took over this immuneACCESS table, retaining in-frame rearrangements with V and J assigned. Such tables are incomplete; in checked studies, under half of the missing clones stem from an unresolved V gene, and the remainder is unexplained. The sample profile shows 900,000 or so clones; roughly 16% of them were found once. 0.02% to 0.025% of the sample belongs to the ten largest clones. Sequencing was carried out using naive CD4+ T cells from blood. The cell subset or site tag for this specimen amounts to: true naive CD4+ T cells. All receptors come from a woman younger than 30 in good health.

This clone was seen more than once but under ten times. The V call is TRBV28, the J call TRBJ2-5; D remains unclear. The germline V gene encodes CDR1 MDHEN and CDR2 SYDVKM. This CDR3 region has 12 residues. V lost 3 bases and J 7 bases, leaving 9 bases between the germline ends. In DNA form, the CDR3 reads TGTGCCAGCAGTTTCCTCCTCCGGACCCAGTACTTC. This translates into CASSFLLRTQYF.

J is TRBJ2-1 and V is TRBV28; the D is unclear. CDR1 and CDR2 from the germline V gene are MDHEN and SYDVKM. Trimming cost V 4 bases and J 0 bases, with 10 bases left between them. The CDR3 consists of 15 residues. CDR3 sequence: CASSSASLSYNEQFF. The DNA for the CDR3 is TGTGCCAGCAGTTCCGCGTCGCTCTCCTACAATGAGCAGTTCTTC.

J is TRBJ1-2 and V is TRBV7-3, with unresolved D. The length of the CDR3 is 14 residues. CDR1 and CDR2 from the germline V gene are SGHTA and FQGTGA. Trimming shortened V by 2 bases and J by 6 bases, and 13 bases separated the two germline ends. CDR3 nucleotide sequence: TGTGCCAGCAGCTTAGTACTCCGGGTGGATGGCTACACCTTC. Translating it yields CASSLVLRVDGYTF.

The chain has TRBV9 and TRBJ2-5, with 7 bases lining up with TRBD2. The V gene's germline CDR1 is SGDLS and CDR2 YYNGEE. Unmatched junction bases numbered 9, after V lost 6 bases and J lost 1 base. The CDR3 runs 15 residues. This chain's CDR3 is CASTPRASGQETQYF. For the CDR3, the DNA is TGTGCCAGCACCCCTCGGGCTAGCGGCCAAGAGACCCAGTACTTC.

Regarding this clone: Additional DNA sequences in this sample encode the identical CDR3. The rearrangement uses TRBV29-1 and TRBJ2-3; D might be TRBD2 (5 bases). Trimming pared 3 bases from V and 5 bases from J, leaving 21 bases between. The CDR3 contains 16 residues. Per the germline V gene, CDR1 is SQVTM and CDR2 is ANQGSEA. Written as DNA, the CDR3 is TGCAGCGTTGATATATACGGCGGCACGCGGGTAGATACGCAGTATTTT. This codes for CSVDIYGGTRVDTQYF.

This clone was found a few times. The identical CDR3 is also encoded by other nucleotide sequences in the sample. The rearrangement uses TRBV9 and TRBJ2-7; D not resolved. The CDR3 spans 14 residues. Germline CDR1 SGDLS, CDR2 YYNGEE. The V and J ends lost 0 bases and 2 bases respectively, with 9 bases between them. The CDR3 sequence: CASSVGPGAYEQYF. Here the CDR3 DNA reads TGTGCCAGCAGCGTAGGTCCTGGGGCCTACGAGCAGTACTTC. The full variable domain, completed using reference TRBV9 and TRBJ2-7, is DSGVTQTPKHLITATGQRVTLRCSPRSGDLSVYWYQQSLDQGLQFLIQYYNGEERAKGNILERFSAQQFPDLHSELNLSSLELGDSALYFCASSVGPGAYEQYFGPGTRLTVT.

The J gene is TRBJ2-4, the V gene TRBV7-3; perhaps TRBD1 as D (5 bases). CDR3 length equals 13 residues. V was pared by 3 bases and J by 8 bases, with 11 bases between. CDR1 SGHTA and CDR2 FQGTGA come from the germline V gene. This chain's CDR3 is CASSLGPSDIQYF. The CDR3 DNA follows: TGTGCCAGCAGCTTGGGGCCCTCGGACATTCAGTACTTC.

The genes are TRBV5-6 and TRBJ1-2; no definite D call. CDR1 and CDR2 (germline): SGHDT, YYEEEE. Trimming removed 4 bases from V and 6 bases from J, with 10 bases in between. The CDR3 contains 12 residues. CDR3 amino acids: CASSEGPDGYTF. The CDR3 DNA reads TGTGCCAGCAGCGAAGGACCGGATGGCTACACCTTC.

The chain combines TRBV4-3 with TRBJ2-3, with D possibly TRBD2 on 7 matching bases. V lost 3 bases and J lost 4, with 20 bases in between. The CDR3 loop spans 17 amino acids. CDR1 LGHNA and CDR2 YSLEER come from the germline V gene. CDR3: CASSQNAVGGQSDTQYF. CDR3 sequence (DNA): TGCGCCAGCAGCCAGAATGCCGTGGGGGGGCAGTCAGATACGCAGTATTTT.

The rearrangement links TRBV7-6 to TRBJ2-1, with 7 nucleotides matching TRBD2. The CDR3 contains 16 residues. With 2 bases clipped from V and 7 bases from J, the junction kept 11 bases outside the gene matches. Germline V gene data show CDR1 as SGHVS and CDR2 as FNYEAQ. The DNA of the CDR3 is TGTGCCAGCAGCTTATTTGCGGGAGCGGTTAGTAATGAGCAGTTCTTC. This translates into CASSLFAGAVSNEQFF.

The rearrangement uses TRBV30 and TRBJ1-1; 8 bases line up with TRBD1. Germline V gene sequence: CDR1 GTSNPN, CDR2 SVGIG (reference sequence). J lost 7 bases, V lost 4 bases, and 20 bases had no gene match. The CDR3 has 17 residues. The CDR3, as DNA: TGTGCCTGGACCGCCACGAATCCGGACAGGGTTTGGTTTGAAGCTTTCTTT. It yields the protein CAWTATNPDRVWFEAFF.

V is TRBV5-6 and J is TRBJ1-3; D is uncertain. V lost 5 bases and J 0 bases, leaving 9 bases between the germline ends. Per germline, CDR1 SGHDT and CDR2 YYEEEE. The CDR3 consists of 14 residues. CDR3 nucleotide sequence: TGTGCCAGCAGTTATTTAGGCTCTGGAAACACCATATATTTT. Its translation: CASSYLGSGNTIYF.

This clone was counted a few times. This chain uses TRBV6-5 with TRBJ2-1, with D possibly being TRBD1 (6 bases). Trimming left V 1 base short and J 10 bases short, with 8 bases between. This CDR3 is built from 12 residues. Per the germline V gene, CDR1 is MNHEY and CDR2 is SVGAGI. This chain's CDR3 is CASSYYTGEQFF. CDR3 nucleotides: TGTGCCAGCAGTTACTATACAGGGGAGCAGTTCTTC.

V gene TRBV4-2 combines with J gene TRBJ2-2; D call uncertain. Germline-derived CDR1 and CDR2 are LGHNA and YNFKEQ. Deletions cut 0 bases from V and 1 base from J, with 9 bases between. CDR3 length: 16 amino acids. CDR3 sequence reads: CASSQDFTGNTGELFF. In DNA form, the CDR3 reads TGTGCCAGCAGCCAAGATTTTACGGGGAACACCGGGGAGCTGTTTTTT.

This clone has just a few counts. The chain carries TRBV7-9 and TRBJ1-3; D is unclear. Germline CDR1 reads SEHNR; CDR2 reads FQNEAQ (reference sequence). The CDR3 totals 15 residues. Trimming pared 1 base from V and 2 bases from J, leaving 9 bases between. Here the CDR3 reads CASSLGGQAGNTIYF. The DNA of the CDR3 is TGTGCCAGCAGCTTAGGCGGTCAGGCTGGAAACACCATATATTTT.

Of note for this clone: At one end, the junction sequence differs from germline, possibly due to a read error. The same CDR3 also results from other DNA sequences found in this sample. The chain has TRBV6-5 and TRBJ2-7, with D perhaps TRBD2 (6 bases). There are 13 residues in the CDR3. Looked up from germline, CDR1 is MNHEY and CDR2 is SVGAGI. The CDR3 here is CASSYSRGYEQYF. The CDR3 DNA sequence: TGTGCCAGCAGTTACTCGCGGGGTTACGAGCAATACTTC.

In this sample, this clone turned up a few times. The genes are TRBV5-4 and TRBJ2-1; TRBD2 matches at 7 bases. The length of the CDR3 is 16 residues. Trimming at V came to 0 bases and at J to 8 bases, leaving 11 bases not matched to a gene. Germline CDR1 and CDR2: SGHNT and YYREEE (reference sequence). Written as DNA, the CDR3 is TGTGCCAGCAGCTTGGCCAAGGCTAGCGGTATGGATGAGCAGTTCTTC. It specifies CASSLAKASGMDEQFF.

The chain joins TRBV5-4 to TRBJ2-7; tentative D call: TRBD1 (6 bases). CDR1 and CDR2 from the germline V gene are SGHNT and YYREEE (reference sequence). Trimming shortened V by 4 bases and J by 2 bases, and 19 bases separated the two germline ends. The CDR3 has 16 residues. The CDR3 DNA reads as TGTGCCAGCAGCCCCGGCTACAGGGCAAACCCCTACGAGCAGTACTTC. Its translation is CASSPGYRANPYEQYF. Together with reference TRBV5-4 and TRBJ2-7, the CDR3 gives the full variable domain: ETGVTQSPTHLIKTRGQQVTLRCSSQSGHNTVSWYQQALGQGPQFIFQYYREEENGRGNFPPRFSGLQFPNYSSELNVNALELDDSALYLCASSPGYRANPYEQYFGPGTRLTVT.

The J gene is TRBJ2-7, the V gene TRBV28, with 9 bases matching TRBD2. In germline, CDR1 is MDHEN, CDR2 SYDVKM. The J segment lost 2 bases and the V segment lost 8 bases, leaving 4 bases of the junction unmatched. The CDR3 sequence is 13 residues long. CDR3 coding DNA: TGTGCCAGCTTGGTAGCGGGAGCCTACGAGCAGTACTTC. Translated, it gives CASLVAGAYEQYF. Full variable domain (missing parts from reference TRBV28 and TRBJ2-7): DVKVTQSSRYLVKRTGEKVFLECVQDMDHENMFWYRQDPGLGLRLIYFSYDVKMKEKGDIPEGYSVSREKKERFSLILESASTNQTSMYLCASLVAGAYEQYFGPGTRLTVT.

This chain connects TRBV28 to TRBJ1-1; no reliable D call. Looked up from germline, CDR1 is MDHEN and CDR2 is SYDVKM. CDR3 length: 14 residues. Trimming stripped 1 base from V and 2 bases from J, with 8 bases between. The CDR3 sequence: CASSLSQSNTEAFF. CDR3 DNA sequence: TGTGCCAGCAGTTTATCACAGTCAAACACTGAAGCTTTCTTT.

This clone was seen only a few times. The J gene is TRBJ2-3, the V gene TRBV9; perhaps TRBD2 as D (6 bases). The length of the CDR3 is 16 residues. The germline CDR1 and CDR2 sequences are SGDLS and YYNGEE. V gave up 2 bases and J gave up 1 base, with 14 bases separating them. The CDR3: CASSVGGSGGTDTQYF. The CDR3 DNA reads as TGTGCCAGCAGCGTCGGAGGGTCGGGCGGCACAGATACGCAGTATTTT.

In the case of this clone: The same CDR3 arises from other DNA sequences in this sample as well. The CDR3 DNA reads as TGTGCCAGCAGCCAAGGACAGGGACCCTACGAGCAGTACTTC. This codes for CASSQGQGPYEQYF. The rearrangement joins TRBV7-2 to TRBJ2-7; 8 positions agree with TRBD1. Germline V gene lookup returns CDR1 SGHTA and CDR2 FQGNSA. The length of the CDR3 is 14 residues. Trimming at V came to 5 bases and at J to 2 bases, leaving 5 bases not matched to a gene.

The rearrangement links TRBV28 to TRBJ2-5, with D perhaps being TRBD1 or TRBD2 (5 bases each). Germline CDR1 reads MDHEN; CDR2 reads SYDVKM. Trimming stripped 5 bases from V and 3 bases from J, with 13 bases between. The CDR3 has 14 amino acids. The CDR3 nucleotides are TGTGCCAGCAGTAACCGGGGCCAGAAAGAGACCCAGTACTTC. It yields the protein CASSNRGQKETQYF.

To note about this clone: The junction differs from germline at one of its ends, possibly a read error. Other nucleotide sequences in the sample specify the same CDR3. The chain is built from TRBV7-6 and TRBJ2-7, with a weak D call TRBD2 (5 bases). The CDR3 runs 14 residues. Germline V lookup: CDR1 SGHVS, CDR2 FNYEAQ. CDR3 nucleotide sequence: TGTGCCAGCAGCTTAGGAGGGCGGTCCTATGAGCAGTACTTC. It encodes CASSLGGRSYEQYF.

In its sample, this clone was seen a few times. The genes are TRBV7-9 and TRBJ2-7; D is possibly TRBD2 (6 bases). CDR1 SEHNR and CDR2 FQNEAQ come from the germline V gene (reference sequence). The CDR3 consists of 14 residues. The V end lost 2 bases, the J end lost 2 bases, and 10 bases lay between the germline ends. CDR3 sequence: CASSLFSGPYEQYF. CDR3 nucleotides: TGTGCCAGCAGCTTATTCAGCGGGCCCTACGAGCAGTACTTC.

The genes are TRBV5-1 and TRBJ2-1; D gene uncertain. CDR3 size: 16 residues. Looked up from germline, CDR1 is SGHRS and CDR2 is YFSETQ. The V and J ends lost 2 bases and 0 bases respectively, with 12 bases between them. For the CDR3, the DNA is TGCGCCAGCAGCTTTGTGCCCAAGAGCTCCTACAATGAGCAGTTCTTC. As protein: CASSFVPKSSYNEQFF. Complete variable domain (other parts from reference TRBV5-1 and TRBJ2-1): KAGVTQTPRYLIKTRGQQVTLSCSPISGHRSVSWYQQTPGQGLQFLFEYFSETQRNKGNFPGRFSGRQFSNSRSEMNVSTLELGDSALYLCASSFVPKSSYNEQFFGPGTRLTVL.

V and J are TRBV19 and TRBJ2-3; D is unresolved. The CDR3 runs to 13 residues. The ends were cut back, 4 bases at V and 6 bases at J, with 11 bases in the middle. Germline CDR1 is LNHDA and CDR2 is SQIVND (reference sequence). CDR3 coding DNA: TGTGCCAGTAGTAGCCTTCAGATGGATACGCAGTATTTT. It is translated as CASSSLQMDTQYF.

This chain connects TRBV18 to TRBJ1-2; the D is unclear. The germline V gene encodes CDR1 KGHSH and CDR2 LQKENI. There are 17 residues in the CDR3. Trimming removed 3 bases from V and 6 bases from J, with 23 bases in between. Here the CDR3 DNA reads TGTGCCAGCTCACCCCAAATGACGATGGACGGAGAGGATGGCTACACCTTC. Protein sequence: CASSPQMTMDGEDGYTF.

CDR3 amino acids: CASSLGLAGGVYEQYF. DNA for the CDR3: TGTGCCAGCAGCTTGGGGCTAGCGGGAGGGGTGTACGAGCAGTACTTC. This sequence joins TRBV11-2 and TRBJ2-7; 12 bases are a match to TRBD2. CDR1 and CDR2 (germline): SGHAT, FQNNGV. This CDR3 has 16 residues. J gave up 4 bases and V 3 bases, and 7 bases lay outside the gene matches.

A remark on this clone: Within the sample, other DNA sequences also encode this same CDR3. The J gene is TRBJ2-2, the V gene TRBV7-3; 9 nucleotides align to TRBD1. Germline CDR1 SGHTA, CDR2 FQGTGA. The trim removed 5 bases at V and 1 base at J, leaving 5 bases unmatched. This CDR3 is 16 amino acids long. In DNA, the CDR3 is TGTGCCAGCAGCCCACAGGGGGCAGTGAACACCGGGGAGCTGTTTTTT. This encodes CASSPQGAVNTGELFF.

This clone has a handful of counts. The chain joins TRBV7-2 to TRBJ2-6; D is ambiguous. V shed 1 base and J shed 0 bases, with 13 bases lying between them. The CDR3 is 18 amino acids. The germline CDR1 and CDR2 sequences are SGHTA and FQGNSA. The CDR3 coding sequence is TGTGCCAGCAGCTTAGTAGGACCCTTATTCTCTGGGGCCAACGTCCTGACTTTC. This gives the protein CASSLVGPLFSGANVLTF.

This clone was seen a few times. The chain couples TRBV15 to TRBJ2-3, with D tentatively TRBD1 (7 bases). The CDR3 is 14 amino acids. Trimming removed 9 bases from V and 4 bases from J, with 17 bases in between. Germline lookup yields CDR1 LNHNV and CDR2 YYDKDF (reference sequence). The CDR3 spells CATEDRRGADTQYF. CDR3 bases: TGTGCCACTGAGGACAGGCGGGGCGCAGATACGCAGTATTTT.